This entry concerns a single T cell receptor beta chain. Sample time point: peripheral blood 6 weeks after treatment start. All patients handed over anywhere from 1 to 8 samples, pretreatment and on-treatment. This sample was taken from a study of PD-L1 blockade in urothelial cancer. Whole-study context: Between 0 and 3 prior chemotherapy regimens had been given to patients. The study recovered a median of around 130,000 T cells per blood sample. Timepoints chosen for blood analysis were 3 weeks (second dose) and 6 weeks after treatment start.

The CDR3 extends over 14 amino acids. The ends were cut back, 5 bases at V and 6 bases at J, with 14 bases in the middle. Per germline, CDR1 SGHDT and CDR2 YYEEEE. Clones were read by immunoSEQ multiplex PCR, and TCRdb kept only the in-frame ones, dropping some. The table includes some 120,000 clones, approximately 90% detected once. The V and J genes are TRBV5-6 and TRBJ2-2, with D maybe TRBD2 (5 bases). The starting material was PBMCs, obtained around atezolizumab (anti-PD-L1) treatment. This TCR derives from a man aged 60 to 69 with urothelial cancer. This chain's CDR3 is CASSSRDKAGELFF. CDR3 DNA: TGTGCCAGCAGTAGCCGGGATAAGGCCGGGGAGCTGTTTTTT.